These 5 T cell receptor beta chains originate from one sample sequenced in a study of blood T cell repertoires in COVID-19 (dated by TCRdb to the early 2020s). Library preparation employed the immunoSEQ multiplex PCR assay. TCRdb re-hosts the immuneACCESS table, in-frame sequences only. Its copies lack some clones; in the studies checked, an unresolved V gene accounts for under half of them, and the cause for the rest is not known. The sample has 250,000 to 300,000 clones on record, 70% to 90% of them singletons. The ten largest account for 4.5% to 5.5% of the sample. The specimen sequenced was peripheral blood. The receptor source for this set is a middle-aged man with active or convalescent COVID-19.

J is TRBJ2-5 and V is TRBV2; D remains unclear. V was shortened by 4 bases and J by 5 bases, with 11 bases between the two germline ends. CDR1 SNHLY and CDR2 FYNNEI come from the germline V gene. The CDR3 is made up of 13 amino acids. The CDR3 spells CASSGEHSETQYF. CDR3 bases: TGTGCCAGCAGTGGAGAGCATTCGGAGACCCAGTACTTC.

The chain couples TRBV5-1 to TRBJ2-5; D is perhaps TRBD2 (6 bases). The ends were cut back, 5 bases at V and 5 bases at J, with 13 bases in the middle. Germline values: CDR1 SGHRS, CDR2 YFSETQ. The CDR3 covers 13 residues. CDR3 amino acids: CASRLSGTETQYF. The CDR3 nucleotides read TGCGCCAGCAGACTTAGCGGTACGGAGACCCAGTACTTC.

The chain has TRBV10-1 and TRBJ2-1, with 8 positions matching TRBD2. Germline CDR1 reads WNHNN; CDR2 reads SYGVQD (reference sequence). Unmatched junction bases numbered 7, after V lost 6 bases and J lost 3 bases. CDR3 length: 15 amino acids. CDR3 DNA: TGCGCCAGCAGCTCCGGGACTAGGAGCTACAATGAGCAGTTCTTC. Protein sequence: CASSSGTRSYNEQFF.

In this sample, this clone turned up once. The chain recombines TRBV6-1 with TRBJ2-5; D remains ambiguous. The V gene lost 6 bases and the J gene lost 2 bases, with 4 bases spanning the gap. This CDR3 has 11 amino acids. The V gene's germline CDR1 is MNHNS and CDR2 SASEGT. CDR3 protein: CASSKQETQYF. Written as DNA, the CDR3 is TGTGCCAGCAGCAAACAAGAGACCCAGTACTTC.

The chain employs TRBV7-2 and TRBJ2-5; D possibly corresponds to TRBD2 (6 bases). This CDR3 has 15 amino acids. Trimming cost V 1 base and J 4 bases, with 13 bases left between them. From germline, CDR1 is SGHTA and CDR2 FQGNSA. The DNA for the CDR3 is TGTGCCAGCAGCTTAGGGCGTGGAGCGGGAGAGACCCAGTACTTC. Protein sequence: CASSLGRGAGETQYF.